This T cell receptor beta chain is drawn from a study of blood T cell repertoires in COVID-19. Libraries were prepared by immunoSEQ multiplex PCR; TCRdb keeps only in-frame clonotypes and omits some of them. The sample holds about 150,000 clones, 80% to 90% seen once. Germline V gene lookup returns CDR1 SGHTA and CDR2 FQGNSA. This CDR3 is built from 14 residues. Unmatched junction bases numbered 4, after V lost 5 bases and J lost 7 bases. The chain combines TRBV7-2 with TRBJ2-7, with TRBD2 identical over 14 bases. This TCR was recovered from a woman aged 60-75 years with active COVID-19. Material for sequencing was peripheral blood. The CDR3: CASSPGLAGAEQYF. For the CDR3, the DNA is TGTGCCAGCAGCCCGGGACTAGCGGGAGCAGAGCAGTACTTC. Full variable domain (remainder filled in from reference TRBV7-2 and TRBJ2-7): GAGVSQSPSNKVTEKGKDVELRCDPISGHTALYWYRQSLGQGLEFLIYFQGNSAPDKSGLPSDRFSAERTGGSVSTLTIQRTQQEDSAVYLCASSPGLAGAEQYFGPGTRLTVT.